This TCR beta chain appears in the sequencing data of a study of shared clonotypes between healthy human individuals (dated by TCRdb to between 2020 and 2021). A note on the overall study: The cohort comprised a couple of women and three men aged 18 to 49 years. For each donor, CD4 naive and CD4 memory were each run on three plates, CD8 naive on two plates, and CD8 memory on one plate. Blood TCR repertoires of about 5 healthy adults were deeply sequenced to estimate repertoire size and the extent of clonotype sharing between individuals. Different laboratories and diverse techniques were used to prepare libraries and sequence TCR repertoires, to increase sequencing depth and limit assay-specific biases. Between about 0.8 and 9 billion PBMCs per donor were obtained by leukapheresis. What the study reported, not specific to this receptor: Sampling was restricted to blood, and TCR repertoires in tissues likely differ from the TCR repertoires found in blood. Even with the large sequencing depth, rarefaction of the sorted-subset datasets indicated that sequencing was incomplete. Based on pairwise subsampling, the degree of clonotype sharing among donors was expected to be affected by sequencing depth. Compared with non-shared clonotypes, clonotypes shared by all four sorted-subset donors had higher generation probabilities. Naive subsets generally had larger estimated clonotype richness than memory subsets did. Sharing across a few donors was observed for around 4.8% of naive CD4, 3% to 4% of naive CD8, over 2% of memory CD4, and around 0.42% of memory CD8 clonotypes. Because the study included a small number of donors, the genetic and exposure-history diversity represented was limited.

Using the deep immunoSEQ assay, multiplex PCR amplified TCR CDR3 regions from genomic DNA. Extracted genomic DNA from each cell subset was distributed evenly across all wells of several immunoSEQ 96-well plates, and each plate was treated as a replicate. For sorted subsets, roughly 200 ng of genomic DNA, equivalent to around 31,000 T cell genomes, went into each replicate PCR. Purified libraries were quantified with a Qubit 3.0 fluorometer, sized on a Bioanalyzer 2100, and re-quantified with the KAPA Library Quantification kit. A separate single-read 150-cycle Illumina NextSeq 550 flow cell was used to sequence each immunoSEQ 96-well plate. Turning to the authors' computational methods: The immunoSEQ output contained only junctional sequences without quality scores, so filtering could not match that applied to full-length reads. To assign V/J genes and CDR3, sequences were annotated against IMGT germline references using PyIR, a Python wrapper for IgBLAST v1.9. Reads with weak V/J assignments (E-value above 1e-6), missing CDR3, stop codons, out-of-frame junctions, or ambiguous translated residues were removed. V3J clonotypes were defined by identical inferred V gene, J gene, and CDR3 amino acid sequence. To compute the percentage overlap between repertoires, the number of shared unique clonotypes was divided by the size of the smaller repertoire. Three approaches were used to assess repertoire richness: RTK rarefaction, the Chao1 estimator, and Recon v2.1 estimates of unobserved clonotypes. Generation probabilities for all TCRbeta clonotypes obtained by the gDNA method from several donors were computed using OLGA. Entries here come from immuneACCESS through TCRdb and include only in-frame sequences with V and J called. Some clones fail to appear in such tables; in the studies checked, an unresolved V gene covers under half of the shortfall, and the cause of the remainder is unknown. That table gives V, J and clone size, and the DNA gave D and trimming. This sample is represented by about 2.1 million clones; about 93% of them were singletons. In total, the top ten clones hold 1.5% to 2% of the sample.

CDR1 is given as SGHVS and CDR2 as FNYEAQ, both from the germline V gene. The junction shows trimming of 4 bases on V and 4 bases on J, and the gene matches do not reach 3 bases of it. There are 15 amino acids in the CDR3, from cysteine to phenylalanine inclusive. Solely the CDR3 DNA is kept, with 45 bases framed from the first base. Concerning this clone itself: Its antigen is still unknown. Per-base quality was not reported, and no clone a single base away is much larger than it.

CD8 naive samples were CD45RO-negative cells positively selected for CCR7, giving a CD45RA+CCR7+ population that excluded TemRA cells. The donors were healthy, HIV-negative adults with no recently reported acute infections or vaccinations. Every donor was a Caucasian adult residing in Nashville, Tennessee, USA. Blood was collected by leukapheresis, and PBMCs were isolated by Ficoll-Histopaque density gradient centrifugation and then cryopreserved in liquid nitrogen vapor phase. Analytical flow cytometry was used to check the purity and quantity of every magnetically sorted T cell population. From each sorted fraction, genomic DNA was isolated and quantified by UV absorbance on a Nanodrop 2000c.

The sequence links TRBV7-6 to TRBJ2-5; 13 bases in the junction line up with TRBD2. Sequenced: naive CD8+ T cells from PBMCs. According to the study, the label for this sample's cell subset or site signals: CD45RA+CCR7+. The sequence was collected from a young man in good health. Some clones in this sample may be carry-over from other donors' samples. Here is the DNA: TGTGCCAGCAGCTCGGGACTAGCGGGATCAGAGACCCAGTACTTC. It translates to CASSSGLAGSETQYF.